What follows are 30 T cell receptor beta chains derived from one specimen sequenced in a study of T cells in Graves' hyperthyroidism and ophthalmopathy. What was amplified from RNA transcripts were TCR beta CDR3 regions. The HTBI primer set served for first-round RT-PCR of the TCR CDR3. One entry per CDR3 protein results from TCRdb running MiXCR on the multiplex PCR reads. The sample has 750,000 to 950,000 distinct CDR3 sequences, more than 30% seen once. Specimen: blood. These TCRs come from a man between 18 and 35 years old with Graves' hyperthyroidism.

Remarks on this clonotype: A much larger clone lies one base from this, so it may be a read error. The V call is TRBV5-1, the J call TRBJ1-4; possibly TRBD1 for D (5 bases). Germline values: CDR1 SGHRS, CDR2 YFSETQ. This CDR3 spans 14 amino acids. The CDR3 region has the DNA TGCGTCAGCAGCTTGGCAGGGATCGATGAAAAACTGTTTTTT. Translation gives CVSSLAGIDEKLFF.

Only a few counts were recorded for this clonotype. The V gene is TRBV20-1, the J gene TRBJ2-7; 7 bases are shared with TRBD2. V lost 5 bases to trimming and J lost 2 bases; unmatched junction nucleotides: 6. The CDR3 is made up of 13 amino acids. Germline CDR1 is DFQATT and CDR2 is SNEGSKA (reference sequence). The CDR3 sequence is CSAEGLSTYEQYF. In DNA, the CDR3 is TGCAGTGCTGAGGGACTATCAACCTACGAGCAGTACTTC.

This chain joins TRBV10-3 and TRBJ2-7; D is perhaps TRBD2 (5 bases). This CDR3 is built from 14 residues. The germline V and J ends were trimmed by 0 bases and 3 bases, with 9 bases remaining between them. Per the germline V gene, CDR1 is ENHRY and CDR2 is SYGVKD. The CDR3 nucleotides are TGTGCCATCAGTGAGTCGGGCAGCGGCTACGAGCAGTACTTC. Its translation: CAISESGSGYEQYF.

This clonotype was observed at least ten times. The gene calls are TRBV20-1 and TRBJ2-2, with unresolved D. Per the germline V gene, CDR1 is DFQATT and CDR2 is SNEGSKA (reference sequence). The CDR3 contains 11 residues. V was trimmed by 1 base and J by 6 bases, leaving 3 bases between them. The CDR3 loop reads CSARVAGELFF. The CDR3 coding sequence is TGCAGTGCTAGAGTAGCCGGGGAGCTGTTTTTT.

In its sample, this clonotype was seen many times. V usage is TRBV9 and J usage is TRBJ1-1, with D hard to call. CDR3 length: 11 residues. CDR1 is SGDLS, CDR2 YYNGEE, per germline. The V and J ends lost 3 bases and 8 bases respectively, with 8 bases between them. CDR3 in amino acids: CASSGTGEAFF. The CDR3 DNA reads TGTGCCAGCAGCGGTACTGGAGAAGCTTTCTTT. Full variable domain (rest looked up from reference TRBV9 and TRBJ1-1): DSGVTQTPKHLITATGQRVTLRCSPRSGDLSVYWYQQSLDQGLQFLIQYYNGEERAKGNILERFSAQQFPDLHSELNLSSLELGDSALYFCASSGTGEAFFGQGTRLTVV.

V usage is TRBV7-9 and J usage is TRBJ2-7; D may be TRBD2 (6 bases). CDR1 SEHNR and CDR2 FQNEAQ come from the germline V gene (reference sequence). This CDR3 has 15 amino acids. Trimming took off 2 bases at V and 4 bases at J, with 15 bases between the two ends. CDR3: CASSLSGSLGYEQYF. In DNA, the CDR3 is TGTGCCAGCAGCTTATCCGGGAGCTTAGGGTACGAGCAGTACTTC.

As for this clonotype: A much larger clone is a single base away; this may be a read error. The gene calls are TRBV5-1 and TRBJ1-6; maybe TRBD1 (5 bases). Germline assignment: CDR1 SGHRS and CDR2 YFSETQ. This CDR3 region has 16 residues. The CDR3 protein is CVSSPYTGQGGSPLHF. Written as DNA, the CDR3 is TGCGTCAGCAGCCCTTACACGGGGCAGGGCGGATCACCCCTCCACTTT.

This clonotype has at least ten counts. The chain has TRBV24-1 and TRBJ2-5; the D gene is possibly TRBD1 (6 bases). The CDR3 consists of 15 residues. Germline CDR1 reads KGHDR; CDR2 reads SFDVKD. Trimming removed 4 bases at V and 1 base at J, with 12 bases between. The chain's CDR3 is CATSDRTGLQETQYF. The CDR3 nucleotides read TGTGCCACCAGTGACCGCACAGGGCTCCAAGAGACCCAGTACTTC.

This clonotype came up many times. The chain recombines TRBV13 with TRBJ2-5; D is possibly TRBD1 (5 bases). CDR1 is PRHDT and CDR2 is FYEKMQ in the germline V gene (reference sequence). Trimming removed 5 bases from V and 9 bases from J, with 10 bases in between. This CDR3 contains 11 residues. The CDR3 DNA sequence: TGTGCCAGCAGCCAAGGGGATCCCCAGTACTTC. Its protein is CASSQGDPQYF.

The sample holds many counts of this clonotype. The V and J genes are TRBV9 and TRBJ2-5; 13 bases are shared with TRBD2. This CDR3 is 16 amino acids long. V was pared by 0 bases and J by 1 base, with 0 bases of the junction left unmatched. Germline loops: CDR1 SGDLS, CDR2 YYNGEE. CDR3 sequence (DNA): TGTGCCAGCAGCGTAGGGACTAGCGGGGGCCAAGAGACCCAGTACTTC. As protein: CASSVGTSGGQETQYF.

This clonotype has just one count. The rearrangement uses TRBV20-1 and TRBJ1-1, with D perhaps matching TRBD1 (6 bases). The V end lost 3 bases, the J end lost 4 bases, and 12 bases lay between the germline ends. The length of the CDR3 is 13 residues. Germline CDR1 and CDR2: DFQATT and SNEGSKA (reference sequence). CDR3 sequence: CSARLGGGTEAFF. The CDR3 nucleotides are TGCAGTGCTAGGTTAGGGGGAGGCACTGAAGCTTTCTTT.

The CDR3, as DNA: TGTGCCAGCAGCTTAGATGGACCTACATACAGGGGAGAGACCCAGTACTTC. Translation gives CASSLDGPTYRGETQYF. The J gene is TRBJ2-5, the V gene TRBV11-2, with 7 positions matching TRBD1. This CDR3 has 17 residues. The trim removed 0 bases at V and 4 bases at J, leaving 11 bases unmatched. Germline values: CDR1 SGHAT, CDR2 FQNNGV.

This clonotype has a count of ten or more. This chain uses TRBV20-1 with TRBJ2-2; 9 nucleotides line up with TRBD1. Per the germline V gene, CDR1 is DFQATT and CDR2 is SNEGSKA (reference sequence). J gave up 4 bases and V 3 bases, and 3 bases lay outside the gene matches. The CDR3 length is 14 residues. CDR3 residues: CSASSGQGTGELFF. Here the CDR3 DNA reads TGCAGTGCTAGTTCGGGACAGGGCACCGGGGAGCTGTTTTTT.

Only a few counts were recorded for this clonotype. The J gene is TRBJ1-2, the V gene TRBV5-6, with 7 bases matching TRBD1. The CDR3 is 14 residues long. In germline, CDR1 is SGHDT, CDR2 YYEEEE. J gave up 6 bases and V 4 bases, and 9 bases lay outside the gene matches. The CDR3 region has the DNA TGTGCCAGCAGCCCACTCCCGGGACAGAATGGCTACACCTTC. Its protein is CASSPLPGQNGYTF.

The chain recombines TRBV15 with TRBJ1-4; 11 bases match TRBD1. Germline-derived CDR1 and CDR2 are LNHNV and YYDKDF (reference sequence). Unmatched junction bases numbered 4, after V lost 5 bases and J lost 5 bases. CDR3 size: 15 residues. The CDR3 DNA is TGTGCCACCAGCGAGCGGACAGGGGGCAATGAAAAACTGTTTTTT. Protein sequence: CATSERTGGNEKLFF.

This clonotype was found many times. The chain combines TRBV7-9 with TRBJ1-1; D is uncertain. The CDR3 sequence is 12 residues long. Germline V gene lookup returns CDR1 SEHNR and CDR2 FQNEAQ (reference sequence). Trimming stripped 1 base from V and 11 bases from J, with 11 bases between. The CDR3 DNA reads TGTGCCAGCAGCTTAGTTGGGTTAGAGGCTTTCTTT. Its protein product is CASSLVGLEAFF.

The table lists this clonotype with many counts. The V call is TRBV7-6, the J call TRBJ1-5; D call uncertain. Germline assignment: CDR1 SGHVS and CDR2 FNYEAQ. The V end was cut by 5 bases, the J end by 3 bases, with 11 bases between. There are 14 residues in the CDR3. The CDR3 DNA reads TGTGCCAGCAGCCCAGGACGTGTCAATCAGCCCCAGCATTTT. Translated: CASSPGRVNQPQHF.

The rearrangement links TRBV7-9 to TRBJ1-2; 7 positions match TRBD1. CDR3 length: 12 amino acids. J lost 6 bases, V lost 5 bases, and 3 bases had no gene match. In germline, CDR1 is SEHNR, CDR2 FQNEAQ (reference sequence). Here the CDR3 reads CASSATGDGYTF. CDR3 coding DNA: TGTGCCAGCAGCGCAACAGGGGATGGCTACACCTTC.

This clonotype was seen a handful of times. The rearrangement joins TRBV13 to TRBJ1-1, with TRBD1 as a possible D gene (6 bases). This CDR3 is 18 amino acids long. Between the trimmed V and J ends, which lost 4 bases and 0 bases, there was a span of 21 bases. Germline V gene lookup returns CDR1 PRHDT and CDR2 FYEKMQ (reference sequence). The CDR3: CASSSETGARFMNTEAFF. The CDR3 nucleotides are TGTGCCAGCAGCTCCGAGACAGGAGCCAGGTTCATGAACACTGAAGCTTTCTTT.

The rearrangement uses TRBV7-9 and TRBJ1-1; TRBD1 agrees at 8 bases. CDR3 length equals 14 residues. V lost 5 bases, J lost 8 bases, and 10 bases stayed unmatched. Germline V gene data show CDR1 as SEHNR and CDR2 as FQNEAQ (reference sequence). The CDR3 DNA reads TGTGCCAGCAGCCTCAGACAGGGGCGGGCCGAAGCTTTCTTT. It is translated as CASSLRQGRAEAFF.

There are many counts of this clonotype. This chain joins TRBV5-1 and TRBJ1-1, with 10 bases that match TRBD1. CDR1 SGHRS and CDR2 YFSETQ come from the germline V gene. V lost 4 bases and J lost 4; bases outside the gene matches: 4. This CDR3 is 14 amino acids long. The CDR3 DNA follows: TGCGCCAGCAGCGCGGGACAGGGGAGCACTGAAGCTTTCTTT. Protein product: CASSAGQGSTEAFF.

This clonotype was picked up a small number of times. The chain uses TRBV9 and TRBJ1-4; TRBD1 might be the D (6 bases). Germline CDR1 SGDLS, CDR2 YYNGEE. The CDR3 is made up of 17 amino acids. Trimming removed 0 bases from V and 4 bases from J, with 16 bases in between. The CDR3 sequence: CASSVEGRQGINEKLFF. CDR3 nucleotide sequence: TGTGCCAGCAGCGTAGAGGGCCGGCAGGGGATTAATGAAAAACTGTTTTTT.

This clonotype was observed many times. The DNA of the CDR3 is TGTGCCAGCAGCTTGCCAGGGGGCGGCACTGAAGCTTTCTTT. Translating gives CASSLPGGGTEAFF. The chain has TRBV7-9 and TRBJ1-1, with TRBD1 matching over 8 bases. This CDR3 region has 14 residues. Germline assignment: CDR1 SEHNR and CDR2 FQNEAQ (reference sequence). Trimming took 3 bases from V and 4 from J; bases not matched to a gene: 4. The full variable domain, its missing parts supplied by reference TRBV7-9 and TRBJ1-1, is DTGVSQNPRHKITKRGQNVTFRCDPISEHNRLYWYRQTLGQGPEFLTYFQNEAQLEKSRLLSDRFSAERPKGSFSTLEIQRTEQGDSAMYLCASSLPGGGTEAFFGQGTRLTVV.

Comments on this clonotype: A clone one base away is much larger, so this may be a read error. This sequence joins TRBV6-1 and TRBJ1-6, with 9 bases matching TRBD1. The CDR3 contains 15 residues. V shed 9 bases, J shed 7 bases, and the junction held 10 bases outside the gene matches. Germline lookup yields CDR1 MNHNS and CDR2 SASEGT. This CDR3 reads CARTWTGDGNSPLHF. DNA of the CDR3: TGTGCCAGAACCTGGACAGGGGACGGCAATTCACCCCTCCACTTT.

To note about this clonotype: Sequence at one end of the junction differs from germline and may be a read error. The rearrangement joins TRBV7-9 to TRBJ2-7; 11 bases agree with TRBD2. This CDR3 has 15 residues. The germline CDR1 and CDR2 sequences are SEHNR and FQNEAQ (reference sequence). CDR3 nucleotides: TGCGCCAGCAGCCAATTAGCGGGAGGGCCCGGCGAGCAGTACTTC. Protein product: CASSQLAGGPGEQYF. The full variable domain, with the rest looked up from reference TRBV7-9 and TRBJ2-7, is DTGVSQNPRHKITKRGQNVTFRCDPISEHNRLYWYRQTLGQGPEFLTYFQNEAQLEKSRLLSDRFSAERPKGSFSTLEIQRTEQGDSAMYLCASSQLAGGPGEQYFGPGTRLTVT.

In the case of this clonotype: This clone may be a read error of a much larger clone one base away. As DNA, the CDR3 is TGTGCCAGCAGATTACCGGAAGAGACCCAGTACTTC. Its translation is CASRLPEETQYF. This sequence joins TRBV6-2 or TRBV6-3 and TRBJ2-5; unclear D gene. Germline CDR1 and CDR2: MNHEY and SVGEGT. V shed 6 bases and J shed 3 bases, with 8 bases lying between them. The CDR3 is 12 amino acids.

This clonotype was found a few times. This chain joins TRBV9 and TRBJ2-2, with unresolved D. Germline V gene lookup returns CDR1 SGDLS and CDR2 YYNGEE. V was cut by 0 bases and J by 8 bases, with 5 bases left in between. This CDR3 is built from 12 residues. As DNA, the CDR3 is TGTGCCAGCAGCGTAGGAGTGGGGGAGCTGTTTTTT. Translation: CASSVGVGELFF.

This clonotype was seen a few times. The J gene is TRBJ1-6, the V gene TRBV7-3; possibly TRBD1 for D (5 bases). The CDR3 runs 16 residues. Looked up from germline, CDR1 is SGHTA and CDR2 is FQGTGA. V was cut by 8 bases and J by 0 bases, with 14 bases left in between. The CDR3 nucleotides are TGTGCCAGCGTTGTCGGGGCCTCCTCCTATAATTCACCCCTCCACTTT. This sequence encodes CASVVGASSYNSPLHF.

The chain has TRBV7-3 and TRBJ1-1; 7 bases align to TRBD1. Germline CDR1 reads SGHTA; CDR2 reads FQGTGA. This CDR3 comprises 15 residues. V shed 5 bases and J 4 bases; nucleotides not matched to a gene: 10. CDR3 nucleotides: TGTGCCAGCAGCCGATCTTACAGGGGAGGCACTGAAGCTTTCTTT. Residues: CASSRSYRGGTEAFF.

This clonotype was found many times. The chain has TRBV20-1 and TRBJ2-5, with D unclear. CDR1 is DFQATT and CDR2 is SNEGSKA in the germline V gene (reference sequence). Trimming took off 4 bases at V and 5 bases at J, with 8 bases between the two ends. The CDR3 is made up of 11 amino acids. Here the CDR3 reads CSATHRETQYF. Here the CDR3 DNA reads TGCAGTGCTACCCATCGTGAGACCCAGTACTTC.